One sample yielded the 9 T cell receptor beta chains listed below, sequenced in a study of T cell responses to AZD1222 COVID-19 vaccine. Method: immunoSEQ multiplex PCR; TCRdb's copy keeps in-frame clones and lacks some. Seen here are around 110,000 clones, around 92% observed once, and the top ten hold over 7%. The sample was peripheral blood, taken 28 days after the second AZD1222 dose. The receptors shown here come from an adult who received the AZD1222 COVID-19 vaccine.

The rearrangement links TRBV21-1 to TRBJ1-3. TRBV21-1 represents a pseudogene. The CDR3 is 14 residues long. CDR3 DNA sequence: TGTGCCAGCAGCAAAGGAGGGGATGGAAACACCATATATTTT. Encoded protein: CASSKGGDGNTIYF.

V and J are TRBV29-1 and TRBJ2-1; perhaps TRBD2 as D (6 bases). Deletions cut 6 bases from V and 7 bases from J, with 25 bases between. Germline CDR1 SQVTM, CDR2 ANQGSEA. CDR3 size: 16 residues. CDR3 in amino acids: CSVGGEEGRWVNEQFF. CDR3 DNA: TGCAGCGTCGGCGGGGAGGAGGGACGGTGGGTTAATGAGCAGTTCTTC.

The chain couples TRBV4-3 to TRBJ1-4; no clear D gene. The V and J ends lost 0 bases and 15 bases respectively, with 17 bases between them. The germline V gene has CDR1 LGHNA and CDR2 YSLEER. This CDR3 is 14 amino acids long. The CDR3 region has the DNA TGCGCCAGCAGCCAAGAGGTGGGATGGGGAAAGATGTTTTTT. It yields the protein CASSQEVGWGKMFF.

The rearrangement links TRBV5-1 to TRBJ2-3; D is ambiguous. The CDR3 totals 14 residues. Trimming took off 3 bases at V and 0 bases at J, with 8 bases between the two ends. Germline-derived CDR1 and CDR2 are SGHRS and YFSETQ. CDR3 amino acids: CASSSPTSTDTQYF. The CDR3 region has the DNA TGCGCCAGCAGCTCACCCACTAGCACAGATACGCAGTATTTT.

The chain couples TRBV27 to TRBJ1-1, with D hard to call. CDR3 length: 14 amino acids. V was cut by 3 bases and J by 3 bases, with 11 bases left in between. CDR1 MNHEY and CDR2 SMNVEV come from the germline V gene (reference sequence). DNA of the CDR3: TGTGCCAGCAGTTTGCGGACTTCAGACACTGAAGCTTTCTTT. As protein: CASSLRTSDTEAFF.

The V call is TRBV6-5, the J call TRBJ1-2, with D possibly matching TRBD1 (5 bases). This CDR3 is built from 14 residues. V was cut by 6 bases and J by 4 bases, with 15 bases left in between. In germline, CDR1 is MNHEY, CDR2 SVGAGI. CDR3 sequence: CASSYRSPVYGYTF. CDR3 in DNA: TGTGCCAGCAGCTACAGGTCCCCAGTCTATGGCTACACCTTC.

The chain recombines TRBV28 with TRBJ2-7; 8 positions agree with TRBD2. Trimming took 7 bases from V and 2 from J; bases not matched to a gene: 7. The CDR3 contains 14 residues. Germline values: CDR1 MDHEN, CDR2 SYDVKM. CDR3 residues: CASTMDSGTYEQYF. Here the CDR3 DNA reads TGTGCCAGCACCATGGATAGCGGGACCTACGAGCAGTACTTC.

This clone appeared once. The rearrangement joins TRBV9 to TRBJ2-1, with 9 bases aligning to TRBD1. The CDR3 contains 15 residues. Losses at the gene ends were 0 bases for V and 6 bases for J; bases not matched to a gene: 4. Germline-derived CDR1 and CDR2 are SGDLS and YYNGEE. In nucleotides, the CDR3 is TGTGCCAGCAGCGTAGGAGTGACAGGGGGCAATGAGCAGTTCTTC. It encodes CASSVGVTGGNEQFF.

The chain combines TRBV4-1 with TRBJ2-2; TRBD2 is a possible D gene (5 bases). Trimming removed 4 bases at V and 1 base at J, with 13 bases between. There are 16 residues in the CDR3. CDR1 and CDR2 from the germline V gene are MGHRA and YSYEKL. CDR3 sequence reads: CASSRTPGKNTGELFF. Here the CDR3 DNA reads TGCGCCAGCAGCCGAACTCCGGGGAAGAACACCGGGGAGCTGTTTTTT.